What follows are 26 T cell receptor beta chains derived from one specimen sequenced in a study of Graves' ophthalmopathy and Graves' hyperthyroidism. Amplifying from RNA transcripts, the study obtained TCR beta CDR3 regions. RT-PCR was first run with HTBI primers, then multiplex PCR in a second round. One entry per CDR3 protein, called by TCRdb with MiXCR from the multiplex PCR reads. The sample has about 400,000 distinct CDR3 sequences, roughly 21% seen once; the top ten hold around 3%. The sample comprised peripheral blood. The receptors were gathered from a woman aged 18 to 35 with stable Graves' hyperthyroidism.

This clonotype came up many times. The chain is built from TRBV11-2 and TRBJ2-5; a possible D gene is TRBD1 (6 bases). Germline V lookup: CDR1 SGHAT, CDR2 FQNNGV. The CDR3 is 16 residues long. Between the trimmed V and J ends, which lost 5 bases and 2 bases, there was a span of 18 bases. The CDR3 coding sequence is TGTGCCAGCAGCCTCGGGACACCAATGGGGCAAGAGACCCAGTACTTC. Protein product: CASSLGTPMGQETQYF.

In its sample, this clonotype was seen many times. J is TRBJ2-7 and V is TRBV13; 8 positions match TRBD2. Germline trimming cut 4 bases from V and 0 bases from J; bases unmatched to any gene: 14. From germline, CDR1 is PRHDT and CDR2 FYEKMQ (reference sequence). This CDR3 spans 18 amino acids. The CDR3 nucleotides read TGTGCCAGCAGCTCAGTGGGCCTAGCGGGTGCCAGCTCCTACGAGCAGTACTTC. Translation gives CASSSVGLAGASSYEQYF.

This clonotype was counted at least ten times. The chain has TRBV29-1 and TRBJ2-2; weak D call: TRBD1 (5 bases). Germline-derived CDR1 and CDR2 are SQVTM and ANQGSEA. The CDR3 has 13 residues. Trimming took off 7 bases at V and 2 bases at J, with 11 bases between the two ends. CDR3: CSGDSTNTGELFF. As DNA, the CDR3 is TGCAGCGGAGACAGTACCAACACCGGGGAGCTGTTTTTT.

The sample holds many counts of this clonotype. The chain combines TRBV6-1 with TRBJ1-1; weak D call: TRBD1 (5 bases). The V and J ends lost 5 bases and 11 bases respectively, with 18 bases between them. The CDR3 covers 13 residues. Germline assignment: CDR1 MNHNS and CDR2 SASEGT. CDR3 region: CASSPLRGVEAFF. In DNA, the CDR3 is TGTGCCAGCAGTCCCCTGAGAGGGGTCGAGGCTTTCTTT.

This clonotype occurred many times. CDR3 region: CASSPTSASTDTQYF. CDR3 DNA: TGTGCCAGCAGCCCTACTAGCGCGAGCACAGATACGCAGTATTTT. V gene TRBV11-2 combines with J gene TRBJ2-3, with 7 bases matching TRBD2. The V segment lost 5 bases and the J segment 0 bases; nucleotides outside the gene matches: 5. CDR1 is SGHAT, CDR2 FQNNGV, per germline. CDR3 size: 15 residues.

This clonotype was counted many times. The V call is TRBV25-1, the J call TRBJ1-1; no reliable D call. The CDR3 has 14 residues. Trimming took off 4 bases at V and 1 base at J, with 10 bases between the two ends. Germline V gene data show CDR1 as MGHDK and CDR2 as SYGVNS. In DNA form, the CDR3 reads TGTGCCAGCAGTGTCCGAGGGCGGAACACTGAAGCTTTCTTT. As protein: CASSVRGRNTEAFF.

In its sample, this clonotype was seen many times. The CDR3 sequence: CSARDLNKTSPLHF. CDR3 DNA: TGCAGTGCTAGAGATCTCAATAAGACTTCACCCCTCCACTTT. The chain recombines TRBV20-1 with TRBJ1-6; D not resolved. CDR3 length: 14 residues. Germline V lookup: CDR1 DFQATT, CDR2 SNEGSKA (reference sequence). Trimming cost V 0 bases and J 9 bases, with 12 bases left between them.

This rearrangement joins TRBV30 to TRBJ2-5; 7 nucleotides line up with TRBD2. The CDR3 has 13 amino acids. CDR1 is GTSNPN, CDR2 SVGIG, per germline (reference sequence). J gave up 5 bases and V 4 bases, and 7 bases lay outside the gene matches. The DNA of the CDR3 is TGTGCCTGGAATCGCCAGGGAGGGGAGACCCAGTACTTC. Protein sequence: CAWNRQGGETQYF.

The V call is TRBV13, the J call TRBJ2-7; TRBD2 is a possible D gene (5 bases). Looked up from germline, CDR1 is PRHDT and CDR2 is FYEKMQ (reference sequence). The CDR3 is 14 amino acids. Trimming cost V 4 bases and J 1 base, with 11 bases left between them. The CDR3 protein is CASSSGYVSYEQYF. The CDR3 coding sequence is TGTGCCAGCAGCTCGGGGTATGTTTCCTACGAGCAGTACTTC.

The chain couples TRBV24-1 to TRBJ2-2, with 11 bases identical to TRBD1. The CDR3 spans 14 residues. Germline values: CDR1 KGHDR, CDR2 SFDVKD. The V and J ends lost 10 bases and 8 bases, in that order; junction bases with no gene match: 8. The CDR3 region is CATSDRGHLGELFF. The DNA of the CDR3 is TGTGCCACATCGGACAGGGGGCATTTAGGGGAGCTGTTTTTT.

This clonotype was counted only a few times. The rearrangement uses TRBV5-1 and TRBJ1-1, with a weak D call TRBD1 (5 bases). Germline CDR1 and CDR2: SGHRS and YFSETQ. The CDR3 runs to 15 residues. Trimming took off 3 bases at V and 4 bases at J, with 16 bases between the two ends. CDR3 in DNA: TGCGCCAGCAGCTCGGATACAGGATTCGGCACTGAAGCTTTCTTT. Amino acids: CASSSDTGFGTEAFF.

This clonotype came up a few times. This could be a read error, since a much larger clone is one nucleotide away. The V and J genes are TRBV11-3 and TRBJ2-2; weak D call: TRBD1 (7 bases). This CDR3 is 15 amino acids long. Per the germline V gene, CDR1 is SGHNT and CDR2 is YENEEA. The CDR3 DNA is TGTGCCAGCAGCTTCCGGGACAGCTACACCGGGGGGCTGTTTTTT. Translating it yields CASSFRDSYTGGLFF.

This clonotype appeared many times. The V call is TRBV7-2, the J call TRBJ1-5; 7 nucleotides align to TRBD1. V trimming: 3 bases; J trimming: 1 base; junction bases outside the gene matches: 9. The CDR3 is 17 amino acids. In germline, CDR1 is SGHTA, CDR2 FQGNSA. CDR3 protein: CASSFAGGRRSNQPQHF. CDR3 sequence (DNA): TGTGCCAGCAGCTTTGCAGGGGGAAGGAGGAGCAATCAGCCCCAGCATTTT.

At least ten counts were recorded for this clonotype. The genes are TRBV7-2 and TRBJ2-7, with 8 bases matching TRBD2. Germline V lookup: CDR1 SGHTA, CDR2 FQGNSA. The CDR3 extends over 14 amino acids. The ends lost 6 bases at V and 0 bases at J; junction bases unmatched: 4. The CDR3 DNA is TGTGCCAGCAGTTTTAGCGGGAACTCCTACGAGCAGTACTTC. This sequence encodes CASSFSGNSYEQYF.

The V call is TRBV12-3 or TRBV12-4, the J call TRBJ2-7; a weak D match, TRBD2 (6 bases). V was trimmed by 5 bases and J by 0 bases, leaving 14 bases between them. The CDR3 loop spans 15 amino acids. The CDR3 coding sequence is TGTGCCAGCAGTGTTGGACTATCGAGCTCCTACGAGCAGTACTTC. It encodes CASSVGLSSSYEQYF.

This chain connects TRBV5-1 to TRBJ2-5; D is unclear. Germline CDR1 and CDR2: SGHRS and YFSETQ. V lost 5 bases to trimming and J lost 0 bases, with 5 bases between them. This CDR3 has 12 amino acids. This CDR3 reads CASSHNQETQYF. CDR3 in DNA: TGCGCCAGCAGTCACAACCAAGAGACCCAGTACTTC. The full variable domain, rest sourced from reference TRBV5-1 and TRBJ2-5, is KAGVTQTPRYLIKTRGQQVTLSCSPISGHRSVSWYQQTPGQGLQFLFEYFSETQRNKGNFPGRFSGRQFSNSRSEMNVSTLELGDSALYLCASSHNQETQYFGPGTRLLVL.

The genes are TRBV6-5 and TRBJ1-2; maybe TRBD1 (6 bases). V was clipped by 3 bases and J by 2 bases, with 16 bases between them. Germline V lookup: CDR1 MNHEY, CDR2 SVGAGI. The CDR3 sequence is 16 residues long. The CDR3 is CASSYRYRASNYGYTF. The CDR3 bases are TGTGCCAGCAGTTATCGTTACAGGGCTTCAAACTATGGCTACACCTTC.

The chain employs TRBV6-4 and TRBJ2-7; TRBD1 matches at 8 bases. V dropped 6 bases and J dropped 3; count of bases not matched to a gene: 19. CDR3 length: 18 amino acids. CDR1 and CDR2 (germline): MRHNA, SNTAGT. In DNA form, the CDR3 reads TGTGCCAGCAGGACGTGGGCAGGGGGCCCTTCCAGTCACTACGAGCAGTACTTC. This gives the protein CASRTWAGGPSSHYEQYF.

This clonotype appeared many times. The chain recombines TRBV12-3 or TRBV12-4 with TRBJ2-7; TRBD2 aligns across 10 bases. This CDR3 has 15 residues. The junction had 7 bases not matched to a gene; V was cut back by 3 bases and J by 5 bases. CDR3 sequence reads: CASSLILAGDNEQYF. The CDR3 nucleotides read TGTGCCAGCAGTTTGATCCTAGCGGGAGACAACGAGCAGTACTTC.

In DNA form, the CDR3 reads TGTGCCAGCAGTCCTTATCTGGACCCTCAATCACCCCTCCACTTT. The encoded protein is CASSPYLDPQSPLHF. This sequence joins TRBV12-3 or TRBV12-4 and TRBJ1-6; no clear D. V was trimmed by 5 bases and J by 10 bases, leaving 18 bases between them. CDR3 length equals 15 residues.

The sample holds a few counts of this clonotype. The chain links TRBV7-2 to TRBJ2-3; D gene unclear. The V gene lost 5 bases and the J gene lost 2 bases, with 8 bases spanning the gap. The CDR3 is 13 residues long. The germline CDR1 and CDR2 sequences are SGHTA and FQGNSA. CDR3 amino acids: CASSTDPTDTQYF. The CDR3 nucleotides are TGTGCCAGCAGCACGGACCCCACAGATACGCAGTATTTT. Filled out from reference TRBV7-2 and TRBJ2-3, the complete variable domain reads GAGVSQSPSNKVTEKGKDVELRCDPISGHTALYWYRQSLGQGLEFLIYFQGNSAPDKSGLPSDRFSAERTGGSVSTLTIQRTQQEDSAVYLCASSTDPTDTQYFGPGTRLTVL.

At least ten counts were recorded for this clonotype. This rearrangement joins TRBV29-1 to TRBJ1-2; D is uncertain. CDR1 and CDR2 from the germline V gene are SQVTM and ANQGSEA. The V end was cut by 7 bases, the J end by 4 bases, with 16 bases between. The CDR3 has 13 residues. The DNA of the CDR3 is TGCAGCGCAGAGCTACAGTCCGGCTATGGCTACACCTTC. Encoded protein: CSAELQSGYGYTF.

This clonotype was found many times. The CDR3 reads CATSDFSNTGELFF. CDR3 sequence (DNA): TGTGCCACCAGTGACTTTTCGAACACCGGGGAGCTGTTTTTT. This chain connects TRBV24-1 to TRBJ2-2; no definite D call. Per the germline V gene, CDR1 is KGHDR and CDR2 is SFDVKD. There are 14 residues in the CDR3. The V end was cut by 4 bases, the J end by 0 bases, with 5 bases between.

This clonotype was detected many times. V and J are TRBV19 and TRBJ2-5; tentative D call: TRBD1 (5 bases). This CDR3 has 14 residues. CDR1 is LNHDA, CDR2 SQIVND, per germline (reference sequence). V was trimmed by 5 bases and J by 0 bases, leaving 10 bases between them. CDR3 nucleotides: TGTGCCAGTAGTGTTCGACAGCACCAAGAGACCCAGTACTTC. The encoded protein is CASSVRQHQETQYF.

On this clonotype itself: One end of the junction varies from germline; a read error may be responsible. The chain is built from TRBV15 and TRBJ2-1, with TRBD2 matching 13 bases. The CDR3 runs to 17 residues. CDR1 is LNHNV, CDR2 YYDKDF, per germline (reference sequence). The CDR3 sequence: CATSRRAGTSGTDEKFF. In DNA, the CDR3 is TGTGCCACCAGCAGACGCGCCGGGACTAGCGGGACCGATGAGAAGTTCTTC. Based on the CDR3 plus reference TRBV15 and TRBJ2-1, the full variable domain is DAMVIQNPRYQVTQFGKPVTLSCSQTLNHNVMYWYQQKSSQAPKLLFHYYDKDFNNEADTPDNFQSRRPNTSFCFLDIRSPGLGDTAMYLCATSRRAGTSGTDEKFFGPGTRLTVL.

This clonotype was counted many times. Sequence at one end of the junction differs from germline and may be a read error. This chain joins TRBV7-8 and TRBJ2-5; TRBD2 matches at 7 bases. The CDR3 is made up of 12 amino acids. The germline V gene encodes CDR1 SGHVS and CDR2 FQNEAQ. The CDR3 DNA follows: TGTGCCAGCAGCTTAGGCTCGCGGGAGTTACACTTC. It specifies CASSLGSRELHF.